The 17 T cell receptor beta chains below all came from one sample that was sequenced in a study of T cell responses to AZD1222 COVID-19 vaccine. The method was immunoSEQ multiplex PCR; TCRdb's version includes in-frame clones alone and lacks a portion of them. Of around 140,000 clones in the sample, 90% to 95% were seen once. Source: peripheral blood, taken after recovery from COVID-19. These receptors originate from an adult who had recovered from COVID-19.

V is TRBV28 and J is TRBJ2-3; D might be TRBD2 (6 bases). Per germline, CDR1 MDHEN and CDR2 SYDVKM. V was pared by 4 bases and J by 6 bases, with 17 bases between. CDR3 length: 15 amino acids. The chain's CDR3 is CASSSYIPREDTQYF. The CDR3, as DNA: TGTGCCAGCAGTTCTTATATCCCCCGGGAGGATACGCAGTATTTT. The full variable domain, completed using reference TRBV28 and TRBJ2-3, is DVKVTQSSRYLVKRTGEKVFLECVQDMDHENMFWYRQDPGLGLRLIYFSYDVKMKEKGDIPEGYSVSREKKERFSLILESASTNQTSMYLCASSSYIPREDTQYFGPGTRLTVL.

V is TRBV2 and J is TRBJ2-1; 8 nucleotides match TRBD2. This CDR3 is 15 amino acids long. The ends lost 4 bases at V and 0 bases at J; junction bases unmatched: 2. CDR1 is SNHLY and CDR2 is FYNNEI in the germline V gene. The CDR3 bases are TGTGCCAGCAGTGGTACTAGCGGCTCCTACAATGAGCAGTTCTTC. Protein sequence: CASSGTSGSYNEQFF. Complete variable domain (other parts from reference TRBV2 and TRBJ2-1): EPEVTQTPSHQVTQMGQEVILRCVPISNHLYFYWYRQILGQKVEFLVSFYNNEISEKSEIFDDQFSVERPDGSNFTLKIRSTKLEDSAMYFCASSGTSGSYNEQFFGPGTRLTVL.

This chain connects TRBV7-9 to TRBJ2-7; D is tentatively TRBD1 or TRBD2 (5 bases each). The CDR3 contains 15 residues. Germline CDR1 and CDR2: SEHNR and FQNEAQ (reference sequence). The V end was cut by 5 bases, the J end by 3 bases, with 17 bases between. The CDR3 DNA sequence: TGTGCCAGCAGCACCGGGCCCCGGGGCTTCTACGAGCAGTACTTC. This translates into CASSTGPRGFYEQYF.

The rearrangement joins TRBV7-9 to TRBJ2-3; 12 bases are a match to TRBD2. CDR3 length: 16 residues. From germline, CDR1 is SEHNR and CDR2 FQNEAQ (reference sequence). J gave up 3 bases and V 5 bases, and 6 bases lay outside the gene matches. In DNA form, the CDR3 reads TGTGCCAGCAGCGATCGACTAGCGGGAGTTACAGATACGCAGTATTTT. Amino acid sequence: CASSDRLAGVTDTQYF.

This clone was observed once. The V call is TRBV10-3, the J call TRBJ1-3; possibly TRBD1 for D (6 bases). The CDR3 totals 14 residues. Per the germline V gene, CDR1 is ENHRY and CDR2 is SYGVKD. With 11 bases removed from V and 4 bases from J, the gap between germline ends came to 18 bases. As DNA, the CDR3 is TGTGCCGTCTCTACAGGGTTTGGAGGAAACACCATATATTTT. It yields the protein CAVSTGFGGNTIYF.

Here the CDR3 reads CASSLGYGNTIYF. CDR3 nucleotides: TGTGCCAGCAGCTTAGGGTACGGAAACACCATATATTTT. The rearrangement links TRBV7-8 to TRBJ1-3, with D unclear. V was trimmed by 1 base and J by 4 bases, leaving 5 bases between them. Germline CDR1 is SGHVS and CDR2 is FQNEAQ. The CDR3 length is 13 residues.

This chain connects TRBV7-3 to TRBJ1-1; 9 bases fit TRBD1. The CDR3 extends over 15 amino acids. V shed 5 bases and J 5 bases; nucleotides not matched to a gene: 9. CDR1 SGHTA and CDR2 FQGTGA come from the germline V gene. CDR3 in DNA: TGTGCCAGCAGCGTCACAGGGGGCCTGGGTACTGAAGCTTTCTTT. Protein product: CASSVTGGLGTEAFF.

In its sample, this clone was seen once. The chain employs TRBV19 and TRBJ2-2; D remains unclear. CDR3 length equals 12 residues. Germline CDR1 LNHDA, CDR2 SQIVND (reference sequence). V was pared by 2 bases and J by 6 bases, with 4 bases between. CDR3 residues: CASSIYPGELFF. DNA of the CDR3: TGTGCCAGTAGTATATATCCCGGGGAGCTGTTTTTT.

This clone was seen only a few times. V and J are TRBV3-1 (or the pseudogene TRBV3-2) and TRBJ1-1, with D unclear. Germline V CDR1 and CDR2: LGHDT, YNNKEL (reference sequence). The CDR3 is 16 residues long. The V end was cut by 5 bases, the J end by 0 bases, with 16 bases between. The CDR3 region has the DNA TGTGCCAGCAGCTTCGAACACAGAAGATTGAACACTGAAGCTTTCTTT. This encodes CASSFEHRRLNTEAFF.

V is TRBV6-5 and J is TRBJ1-2; tentatively, D is TRBD1 (5 bases). The CDR3 loop spans 14 amino acids. Trimming pared 5 bases from V and 2 bases from J, leaving 12 bases between. Germline lookup yields CDR1 MNHEY and CDR2 SVGAGI. CDR3 region: CASSPPGPNYGYTF. DNA of the CDR3: TGTGCCAGCAGTCCGCCGGGGCCCAACTATGGCTACACCTTC.

The CDR3 DNA is TGCGCCAGCAGCCCCACCCCCAGCCGGGGGCCCTACGAGCAGTACTTC. This sequence encodes CASSPTPSRGPYEQYF. V is TRBV5-1 and J is TRBJ2-7; either TRBD1 or TRBD2 may fit D (6 bases each). The V end lost 4 bases, the J end lost 2 bases, and 19 bases lay between the germline ends. Germline V gene sequence: CDR1 SGHRS, CDR2 YFSETQ. This CDR3 comprises 16 residues.

V and J are TRBV19 and TRBJ1-4; 9 positions agree with TRBD1. Germline V gene lookup returns CDR1 LNHDA and CDR2 SQIVND (reference sequence). The ends lost 5 bases at V and 6 bases at J; junction bases unmatched: 4. The CDR3 is 14 residues long. CDR3 protein: CASSPGQGHEKLFF. CDR3 bases: TGTGCCAGTAGTCCGGGACAGGGACATGAAAAACTGTTTTTT.

The V gene is TRBV24-1, the J gene TRBJ2-7; TRBD2 matches 14 bases. This CDR3 spans 16 amino acids. Unmatched junction bases numbered 5, after V lost 5 bases and J lost 3 bases. Germline CDR1 and CDR2: KGHDR and SFDVKD. The CDR3 reads CATSAPGLAGGYEQYF. The DNA for the CDR3 is TGTGCCACCAGTGCCCCCGGACTAGCGGGAGGCTACGAGCAGTACTTC.

This clone was counted once. The rearrangement uses TRBV7-9 and TRBJ2-5; D not certain. CDR3 length: 14 amino acids. CDR1 is SEHNR, CDR2 FQNEAQ, per germline (reference sequence). Trimming took 2 bases from V and 5 from J, leaving 12 bases between them. The CDR3 is CASSLPPFPETQYF. The CDR3 nucleotides read TGTGCCAGCAGCTTACCTCCATTCCCCGAGACCCAGTACTTC.

The V gene is TRBV7-2, the J gene TRBJ1-2; D is perhaps TRBD1 (6 bases). The CDR3 sequence is 14 residues long. Germline values: CDR1 SGHTA, CDR2 FQGNSA. V shed 2 bases and J shed 4 bases, with 11 bases lying between them. DNA of the CDR3: TGTGCCAGCAGCTTAACCCGACAGGTCTATGGCTACACCTTC. Protein sequence: CASSLTRQVYGYTF.

CDR3 residues: CASSYGRWYEQFF. The CDR3 nucleotides read TGTGCCAGCAGCTACGGGAGGTGGTATGAGCAGTTCTTC. This chain connects TRBV11-3 to TRBJ2-1; 7 nucleotides align to TRBD2. CDR3 length: 13 amino acids. The trim removed 4 bases at V and 8 bases at J, leaving 5 bases unmatched. In germline, CDR1 is SGHNT, CDR2 YENEEA. Looking up the rest from reference TRBV11-3 and TRBJ2-1 gives the full variable domain: EAGVVQSPRYKIIEKKQPVAFWCNPISGHNTLYWYLQNLGQGPELLIRYENEEAVDDSQLPKDRFSAERLKGVDSTLKIQPAELGDSAVYLCASSYGRWYEQFFGPGTRLTVL.

The chain is built from TRBV11-2 and TRBJ1-2; unclear D gene. Germline V gene data show CDR1 as SGHAT and CDR2 as FQNNGV. Trimming removed 6 bases from V and 3 bases from J, with 14 bases in between. The length of the CDR3 is 14 residues. CDR3 loop: CASSQFRTDYGYTF. The CDR3 nucleotides read TGTGCCAGCAGTCAGTTCCGAACGGACTATGGCTACACCTTC.